This note documents a single TCR beta chain sequence. Its antigen is unidentified. Primed by a sample-barcoded 5' primer and a J-beta primer mix, a second PCR proceeded for roughly 7 to 11 cycles. TCRdb re-analysed the 5' RACE reads in MiXCR, keeping a single row per CDR3 protein. The sample lists around 1,000,000 distinct CDR3 sequences, roughly two fifths occurring once. This record comes from a study of blood T cells in healthy people across ages. Overall study findings and caveats: While age rose, TCR beta diversity per million T cells dropped in a roughly linear way. Estimates drawn from one million T cells were deemed to understate diversity.

V was cut by 4 bases and J by 5 bases, with 18 bases left in between. The CDR3 has 15 amino acids. Per the germline V gene, CDR1 is SGHKS and CDR2 is YYEKEE (reference sequence). This clonotype was sampled from a man aged 18 to 30 in good health. The sequenced sample consisted of blood. The V call is TRBV5-5, the J call TRBJ2-5, with D possibly matching TRBD2 (5 bases). CDR3 coding DNA: TGTGCCAGCAGCCCCACGGCGGGCCTTATGGAGACCCAGTACTTC. Its translation is CASSPTAGLMETQYF.